Sequencing of this T cell receptor beta chain was carried out in a study of cytomegalovirus exposure and HLA in healthy donors. Study-wide results and limits: Later on, an analysis found that several of the most significant clusters appeared to be linked to common viral pathogens, which included parvovirus B19. Analysis was carried out at a later point, and it linked a missense DCLRE1C variant to TCR beta V- and J-gene trimming.

Of note for this clone: The target antigen is unknown.

Participants comprised healthy donors of bone marrow. The study ran its PCR with 60 Vbeta and 13 Jbeta primers. Profiled with immunoSEQ multiplex PCR; TCRdb holds only in-frame clones, not every one. The table counts around 70,000 clones; approximately 2.4% lies in the top ten. The germline CDR1 and CDR2 sequences are SGHRS and YFSETQ. After removal of 0 bases from V and 4 bases from J, the junction contained 8 bases not matched to a gene. This CDR3 is 17 amino acids long. Sequencing was performed on PBMCs. The sequence was collected from a female donor in good health and CMV-seropositive. V and J are TRBV5-1 and TRBJ2-2, with 8 positions matching TRBD2. DNA for the CDR3: TGCGCCAGCAGCTTGGTTGACGGGAGGGCCTTCACCGGGGAGCTGTTTTTT. As protein: CASSLVDGRAFTGELFF.